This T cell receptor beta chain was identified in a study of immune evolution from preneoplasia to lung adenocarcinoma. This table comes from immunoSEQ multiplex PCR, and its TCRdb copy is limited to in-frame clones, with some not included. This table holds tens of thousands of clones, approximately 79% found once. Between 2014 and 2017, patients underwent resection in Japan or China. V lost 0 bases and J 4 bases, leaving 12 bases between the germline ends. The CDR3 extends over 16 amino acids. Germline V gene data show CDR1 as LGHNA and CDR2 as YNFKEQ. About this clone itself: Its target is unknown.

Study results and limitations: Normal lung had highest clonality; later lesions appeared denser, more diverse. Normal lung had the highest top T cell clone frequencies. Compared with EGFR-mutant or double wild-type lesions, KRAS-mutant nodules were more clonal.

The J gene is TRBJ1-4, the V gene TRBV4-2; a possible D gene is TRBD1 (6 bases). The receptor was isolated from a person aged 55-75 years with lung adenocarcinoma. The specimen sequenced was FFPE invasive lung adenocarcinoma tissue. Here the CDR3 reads CASSQEGGPNNEKLFF. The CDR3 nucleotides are TGTGCCAGCAGCCAAGAAGGGGGGCCAAATAATGAAAAACTGTTTTTT.